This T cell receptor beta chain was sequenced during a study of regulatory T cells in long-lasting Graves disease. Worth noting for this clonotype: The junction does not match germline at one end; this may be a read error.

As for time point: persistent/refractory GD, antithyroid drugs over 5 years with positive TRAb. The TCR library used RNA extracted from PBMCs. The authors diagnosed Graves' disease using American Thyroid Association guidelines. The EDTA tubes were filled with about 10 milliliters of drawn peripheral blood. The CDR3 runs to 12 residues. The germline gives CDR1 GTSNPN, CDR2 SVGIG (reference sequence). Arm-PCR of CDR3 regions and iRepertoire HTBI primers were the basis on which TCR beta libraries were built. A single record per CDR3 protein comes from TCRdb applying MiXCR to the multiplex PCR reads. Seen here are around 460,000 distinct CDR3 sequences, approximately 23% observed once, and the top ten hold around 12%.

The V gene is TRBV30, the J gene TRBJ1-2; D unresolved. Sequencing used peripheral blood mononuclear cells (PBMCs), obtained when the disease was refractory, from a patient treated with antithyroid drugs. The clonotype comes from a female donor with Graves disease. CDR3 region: CALSESDYGYTF. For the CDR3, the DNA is TGTGCCCTTAGTGAGTCTGACTACGGCTACACCTTC.